A selection of T cell receptor beta chains follows, all from one sample in a study of T cells after yellow fever vaccination. TCRdb independently ran MiXCR on the 5' RACE reads; one entry per CDR3 protein. Here the sample spans about 580,000 distinct CDR3 sequences, about 17% being singletons. The sample was PBMCs, taken less than 6 days after the first yellow fever vaccination. These receptor sequences come from a man between 18 and 29 years old who received the YFV17D yellow fever vaccine. CDR3s include the opening cysteine and the closing phenylalanine or tryptophan. The D gene is left open where the match is weak. Size values are once, few and many counts, or a class for expanded clones, and some rows have none.

v_gene	d_gene	abundance	j_gene	CDR3nt	CDR3aa
TRBV5-1	.	.	TRBJ1-1	TGCGCCAGCAGACTCGATACTTTCACTGAAGCTTTCTTT	CASRLDTFTEAFF
TRBV18	.	many	TRBJ2-3	TGTGCCAGCTCACCTTCGTTCGGCCCGCAGGGTACGCAGTATTTT	CASSPSFGPQGTQYF
TRBV5-1	.	.	TRBJ2-3	TGCGCCAGCAGCTTCTTGGTGACCCGAAGCACAGATACGCAGTATTTT	CASSFLVTRSTDTQYF
TRBV7-9	.	.	TRBJ2-7	TGTGCCAGCAGCTTAGAGGGGGGAAGACTCTACGAGCAGTACTTC	CASSLEGGRLYEQYF
TRBV15	.	few	TRBJ2-5	TGTGCCACCAGCAGAGACCCCCCTTCGGACAGTCAAGAGACCCAGTACTTC	CATSRDPPSDSQETQYF
TRBV20-1	.	few	TRBJ2-3	TGCAGTACCTCCGGACGGGTGGGTTGGGATACGCAGTATTTT	CSTSGRVGWDTQYF
TRBV4-3	TRBD1	.	TRBJ1-2	TGCGCCAGCAGCCAAGGCCGTTGGGACAGCTATGGCTACACCTTC	CASSQGRWDSYGYTF
TRBV12-5	.	.	TRBJ2-1	TGTGCTAGTGGTTTGGGGTCCTACAATGAGCAGTTCTTC	CASGLGSYNEQFF
TRBV12-3/TRBV12-4	.	.	TRBJ2-5	TGTGCCAGCAGTCCGGGGGCAAACATGGAGACCCAGTACTTC	CASSPGANMETQYF
TRBV6-2/TRBV6-3	.	.	TRBJ1-5	TGTGCCAGCAGCTTCGGCCCGCTCTTGGATCAGCCCCAGCATTTT	CASSFGPLLDQPQHF